These 5 T cell receptor beta chains were sequenced from one sample in a study of control samples from healthy donors and cancer patients. Profiling relied on immunoSEQ multiplex PCR, and the TCRdb table lists in-frame clones only, not all of them. The table includes some 150,000 clones, 93% detected once. The specimen sequenced was blood. The receptors were sampled from a man over 45 in good health.

The chain links TRBV3-1 (or the pseudogene TRBV3-2) to TRBJ2-7; unclear D gene. Trimming removed 10 bases at V and 1 base at J, with 14 bases between. Germline CDR1 reads LGHDT; CDR2 reads YNNKEL (reference sequence). CDR3 length: 13 residues. The CDR3 nucleotides read TGTGCCACCTCTTGGACCGATTCCTACGAGCAGTACTTC. Translation gives CATSWTDSYEQYF.

This rearrangement joins TRBV5-6 to TRBJ2-7; 15 positions match TRBD2. The CDR3 sequence is 16 residues long. Unmatched junction bases numbered 7, after V lost 3 bases and J lost 6 bases. The V gene's germline CDR1 is SGHDT and CDR2 YYEEEE. The DNA of the CDR3 is TGTGCCAGCAGCTCAAGGACTAGCGGGAGGGCGGGCGAGCAGTACTTC. It yields the protein CASSSRTSGRAGEQYF.

The V call is TRBV11-2, the J call TRBJ2-3, with 7 bases fitting TRBD1. This CDR3 is built from 15 residues. Looked up from germline, CDR1 is SGHAT and CDR2 is FQNNGV. Trimming at V came to 3 bases and at J to 3 bases, leaving 6 bases not matched to a gene. This CDR3 reads CASSFRDRDTDTQYF. CDR3 sequence (DNA): TGTGCCAGCAGCTTCAGAGACAGGGATACAGATACGCAGTATTTT.

The J gene is TRBJ1-2, the V gene TRBV29-1, with no clear D. The CDR3 contains 12 residues. Germline-derived CDR1 and CDR2 are SQVTM and ANQGSEA. The ends were cut back, 6 bases at V and 4 bases at J, with 12 bases in the middle. The DNA for the CDR3 is TGCAGCGTCCAAATATCTATCTATGGCTACACCTTC. This translates into CSVQISIYGYTF.

The V and J genes are TRBV28 and TRBJ2-6; D tentatively fits TRBD1 or TRBD2 (5 bases each). Germline V gene data show CDR1 as MDHEN and CDR2 as SYDVKM. CDR3 length: 19 amino acids. The germline V and J ends were trimmed by 6 bases and 4 bases, with 25 bases remaining between them. This CDR3 reads CASRIQASKQTGGANVLTF. For the CDR3, the DNA is TGTGCCAGCAGGATACAGGCCTCAAAACAAACGGGAGGGGCCAACGTCCTGACTTTC. The complete variable domain, with remaining parts taken from reference TRBV28 and TRBJ2-6, reads DVKVTQSSRYLVKRTGEKVFLECVQDMDHENMFWYRQDPGLGLRLIYFSYDVKMKEKGDIPEGYSVSREKKERFSLILESASTNQTSMYLCASRIQASKQTGGANVLTFGAGSRLTVL.